This entry features one TCR beta chain sequence. Stated treatment: some 20 received Ad26.COV2.S at low or high dose, single or two shots; several received placebo; per-sample allocation not given. All samples were drawn on day 63, counting from the first vaccine or placebo injection. What was given as vaccine was an Ad26 vector encoding Wuhan-strain SARS-CoV-2 spike. This specimen comes from a study of Ad26.COV2.S vaccination and SARS-CoV-2 variants. Looking at the study overall: The study gave Ad26.COV2.S intramuscularly, once or twice 56 days apart.

CDR1 is MNHEY, CDR2 SMNVEV, per germline (reference sequence). The CDR3 runs 16 residues. Unmatched junction bases numbered 12, after V lost 5 bases and J lost 7 bases. TCRdb's table, derived via immunoSEQ multiplex PCR, lists solely in-frame clones and lacks some. The sample yields 350,000 to 500,000 clones, 90% seen once. The chain couples TRBV27 to TRBJ1-5; TRBD1 aligns across 9 bases. The sequencing used peripheral blood, collected in a trial of Ad26.COV2.S vaccine versus placebo. This TCR was recovered from a person between 18 and 59 years old who received the Ad26.COV2.S COVID-19 vaccine or a placebo. The CDR3 DNA reads TGTGCCAGCAGTCCACAGGGGGCGCAGGGACAACAGCCCCAGCATTTT. The encoded protein is CASSPQGAQGQQPQHF.